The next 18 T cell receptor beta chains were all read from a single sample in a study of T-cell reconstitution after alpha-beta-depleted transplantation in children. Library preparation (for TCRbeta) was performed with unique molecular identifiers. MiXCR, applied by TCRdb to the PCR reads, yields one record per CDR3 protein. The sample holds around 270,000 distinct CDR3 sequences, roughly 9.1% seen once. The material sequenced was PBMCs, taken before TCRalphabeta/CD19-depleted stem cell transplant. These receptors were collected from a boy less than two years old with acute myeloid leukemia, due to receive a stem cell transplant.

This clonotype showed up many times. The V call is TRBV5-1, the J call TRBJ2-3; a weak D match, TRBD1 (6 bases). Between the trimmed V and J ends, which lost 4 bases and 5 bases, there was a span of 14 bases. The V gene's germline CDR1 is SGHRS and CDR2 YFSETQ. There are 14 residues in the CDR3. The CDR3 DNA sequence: TGCGCCAGCAGCCGGATAACAGGGAAAGATACGCAGTATTTT. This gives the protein CASSRITGKDTQYF.

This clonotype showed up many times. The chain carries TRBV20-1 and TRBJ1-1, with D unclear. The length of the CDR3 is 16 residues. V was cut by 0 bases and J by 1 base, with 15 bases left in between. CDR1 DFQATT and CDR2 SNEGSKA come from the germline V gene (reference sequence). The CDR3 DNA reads TGCAGTGCTAGAGATGATGGGAGCATTTCGAACACTGAAGCTTTCTTT. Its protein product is CSARDDGSISNTEAFF.

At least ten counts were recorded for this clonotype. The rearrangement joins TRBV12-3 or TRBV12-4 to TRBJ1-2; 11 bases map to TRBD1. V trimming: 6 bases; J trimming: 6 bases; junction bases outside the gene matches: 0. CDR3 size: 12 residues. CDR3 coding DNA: TGTGCCAGCAGGGACAGGGGGCATGGCTACACCTTC. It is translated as CASRDRGHGYTF.

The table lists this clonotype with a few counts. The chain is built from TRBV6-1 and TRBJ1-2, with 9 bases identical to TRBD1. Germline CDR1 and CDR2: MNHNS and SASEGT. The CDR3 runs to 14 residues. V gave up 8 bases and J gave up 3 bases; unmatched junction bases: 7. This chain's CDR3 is CASARDRVYYGYTF. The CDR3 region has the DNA TGTGCCAGCGCCCGGGACAGGGTGTACTATGGCTACACCTTC.

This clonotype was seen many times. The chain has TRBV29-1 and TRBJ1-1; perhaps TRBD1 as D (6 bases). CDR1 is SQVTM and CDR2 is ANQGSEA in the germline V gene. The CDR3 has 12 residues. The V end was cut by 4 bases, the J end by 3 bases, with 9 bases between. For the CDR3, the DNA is TGCAGCGTTGGGGGGCAGCACACTGAAGCTTTCTTT. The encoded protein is CSVGGQHTEAFF.

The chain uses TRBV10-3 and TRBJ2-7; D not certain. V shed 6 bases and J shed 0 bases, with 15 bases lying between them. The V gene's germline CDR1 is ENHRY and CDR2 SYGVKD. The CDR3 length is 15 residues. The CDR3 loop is CAISGPVKSSYEQYF. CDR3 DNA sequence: TGTGCCATCAGCGGCCCAGTAAAGAGCTCCTACGAGCAGTACTTC.

CDR3 DNA sequence: TGTGCCAGCAGCCCACAGGGAAGCGAGCAGTACTTC. This codes for CASSPQGSEQYF. The chain is built from TRBV7-6 and TRBJ2-7; D possibly corresponds to TRBD1 (6 bases). This CDR3 has 12 amino acids. Germline V lookup: CDR1 SGHVS, CDR2 FNYEAQ. V lost 5 bases, J lost 6 bases, and 11 bases lay in between.

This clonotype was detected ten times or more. As DNA, the CDR3 is TGTGCCAGCAGCTTAACTCCCGCGGCCTACAATGAGCAGTTCTTC. Residues: CASSLTPAAYNEQFF. J is TRBJ2-1 and V is TRBV7-3; D not resolved. CDR1 SGHTA and CDR2 FQGTGA come from the germline V gene. CDR3 length equals 15 residues. V was shortened by 0 bases and J by 2 bases, with 8 bases between the two germline ends.

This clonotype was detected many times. The CDR3 reads CSVEEFPDRALFYGYTF. For the CDR3, the DNA is TGCAGCGTTGAAGAATTCCCGGACAGGGCGCTTTTCTATGGCTACACCTTC. The V gene is TRBV29-1, the J gene TRBJ1-2, with 8 nucleotides matching TRBD1. Germline V lookup: CDR1 SQVTM, CDR2 ANQGSEA. There are 17 residues in the CDR3. V lost 0 bases, J lost 4 bases, and 13 bases stayed unmatched.

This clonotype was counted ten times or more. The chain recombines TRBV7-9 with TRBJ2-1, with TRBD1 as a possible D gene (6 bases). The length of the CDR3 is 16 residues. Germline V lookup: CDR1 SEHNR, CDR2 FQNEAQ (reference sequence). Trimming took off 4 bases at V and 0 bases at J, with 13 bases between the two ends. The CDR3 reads CASSSDSLSSYNEQFF. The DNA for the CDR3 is TGTGCCAGCAGCTCGGACAGCCTCAGCTCCTACAATGAGCAGTTCTTC.

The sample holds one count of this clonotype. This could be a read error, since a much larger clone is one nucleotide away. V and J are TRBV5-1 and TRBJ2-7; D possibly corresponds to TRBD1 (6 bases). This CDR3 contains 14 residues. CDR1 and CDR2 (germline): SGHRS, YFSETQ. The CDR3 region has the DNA TGCGCCAGCAGCTTGGCAGGGGACACGTACGAGCAGGACTTC. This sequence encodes CASSLAGDTYEQDF.

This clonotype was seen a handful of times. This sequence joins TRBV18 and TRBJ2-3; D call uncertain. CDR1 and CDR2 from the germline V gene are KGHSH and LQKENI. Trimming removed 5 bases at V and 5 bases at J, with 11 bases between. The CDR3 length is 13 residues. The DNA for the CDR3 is TGTGCCAGCTCAGCCCGACTCCAAGATACGCAGTATTTT. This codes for CASSARLQDTQYF.

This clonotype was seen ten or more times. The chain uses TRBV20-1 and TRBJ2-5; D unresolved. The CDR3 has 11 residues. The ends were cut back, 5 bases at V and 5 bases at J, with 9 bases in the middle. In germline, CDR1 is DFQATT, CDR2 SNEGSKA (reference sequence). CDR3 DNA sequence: TGCAGTGCTCCGTTTAAGGAGACCCAGTACTTC. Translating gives CSAPFKETQYF.

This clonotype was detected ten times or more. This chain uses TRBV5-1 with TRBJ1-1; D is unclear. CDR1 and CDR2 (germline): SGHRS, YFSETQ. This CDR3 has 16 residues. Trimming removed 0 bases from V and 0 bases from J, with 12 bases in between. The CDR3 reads CASSLGAARMNTEAFF. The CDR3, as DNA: TGCGCCAGCAGCTTGGGGGCAGCCCGTATGAACACTGAAGCTTTCTTT.

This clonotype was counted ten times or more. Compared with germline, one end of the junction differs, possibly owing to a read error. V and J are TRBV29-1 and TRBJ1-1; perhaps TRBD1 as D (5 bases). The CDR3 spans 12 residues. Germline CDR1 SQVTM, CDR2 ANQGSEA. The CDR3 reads CSGEGPDSEAFF. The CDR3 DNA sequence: TGCAGCGGTGAAGGGCCAGACAGTGAAGCTTTCTTT.

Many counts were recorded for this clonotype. The CDR3 here is CASGRGREETQYF. In DNA form, the CDR3 reads TGTGCCAGCGGCCGGGGGAGGGAAGAGACCCAGTACTTC. This chain uses TRBV7-3 with TRBJ2-5, with TRBD2 identical over 7 bases. CDR1 and CDR2 (germline): SGHTA, FQGTGA. The CDR3 loop spans 13 amino acids. Unmatched junction bases numbered 6, after V lost 8 bases and J lost 3 bases.

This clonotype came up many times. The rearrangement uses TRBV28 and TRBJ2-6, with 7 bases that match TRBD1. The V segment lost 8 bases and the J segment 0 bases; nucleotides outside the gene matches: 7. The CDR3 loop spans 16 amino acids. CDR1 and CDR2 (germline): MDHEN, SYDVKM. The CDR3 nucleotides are TGTGCCAGCGGCCAGACAGGGAGCTCTGGGGCCAACGTCCTGACTTTC. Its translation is CASGQTGSSGANVLTF.

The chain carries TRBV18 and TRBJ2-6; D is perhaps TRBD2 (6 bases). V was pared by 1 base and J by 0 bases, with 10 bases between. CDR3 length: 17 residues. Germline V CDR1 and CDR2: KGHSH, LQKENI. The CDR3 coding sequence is TGTGCCAGCTCACCACGGGACTTCAGCTCTGGGGCCAACGTCCTGACTTTC. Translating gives CASSPRDFSSGANVLTF.